The clone carrying this T cell receptor (beta chain) was observed a few times. Its antigen is unidentified. The data were taken from a study of human T cells and chemical hapten exposure. On the study more broadly: Patients, largely female, had alopecia areata, totalis or universalis. Study findings and constraints: The formation of large CDR3 similarity clusters by expanded TCRs significantly exceeded that of controls.

This CDR3 is built from 14 residues. Germline V gene sequence: CDR1 SGDLS, CDR2 YYNGEE. The germline V and J ends were trimmed by 6 bases and 1 base, with 13 bases remaining between them. The time point is: patch test 3, about 24 weeks after DPC sensitization. Stated treatment: therapeutic diphenylcyclopropenone sensitization with weekly scalp DPC. Patch tests were applied only after blood draws. Every donor had alopecia and was 18 to 70 years old; all were suitable for DPC. One entry per CDR3 protein results from TCRdb running MiXCR on the RACE reads. The repertoire has 50,000 to 60,000 distinct CDR3 sequences, roughly 12% of them found once; the top ten carry around 2.4%.

This material consisted of whole blood, taken in connection with sensitization to the hapten diphenylcyclopropenone (DPC). The TCR sequence derives from a man aged 25-40 years with alopecia areata. Some clones in this sample may be carry-over from other donors' samples. This rearrangement joins TRBV9 to TRBJ1-1; no definite D call. This CDR3 is CASTPDPGNTEAFF. In nucleotides, the CDR3 is TGTGCCAGCACCCCAGACCCGGGGAACACTGAAGCTTTCTTT.